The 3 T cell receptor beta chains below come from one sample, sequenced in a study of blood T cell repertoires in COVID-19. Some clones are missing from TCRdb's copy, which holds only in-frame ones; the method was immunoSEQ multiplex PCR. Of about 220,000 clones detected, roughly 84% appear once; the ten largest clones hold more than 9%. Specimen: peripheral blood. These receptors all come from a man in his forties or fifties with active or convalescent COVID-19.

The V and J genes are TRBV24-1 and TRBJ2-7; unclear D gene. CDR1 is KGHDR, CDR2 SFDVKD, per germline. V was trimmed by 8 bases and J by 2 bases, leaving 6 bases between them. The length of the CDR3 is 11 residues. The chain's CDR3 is CATISTYEQYV. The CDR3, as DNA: TGTGCCACCATCTCTACCTACGAGCAGTACGTC.

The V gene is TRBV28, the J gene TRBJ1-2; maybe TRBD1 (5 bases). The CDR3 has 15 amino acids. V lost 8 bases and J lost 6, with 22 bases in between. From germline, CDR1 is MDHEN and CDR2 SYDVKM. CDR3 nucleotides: TGTGCCAGCCGTCCACCGGGCGGGGGATGGGATGGCTACACCTTC. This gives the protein CASRPPGGGWDGYTF.

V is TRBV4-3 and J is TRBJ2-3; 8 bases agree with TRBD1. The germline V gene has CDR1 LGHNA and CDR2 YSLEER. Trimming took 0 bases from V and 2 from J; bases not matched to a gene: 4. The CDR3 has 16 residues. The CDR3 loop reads CASSQDPQGATDTQYF. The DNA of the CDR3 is TGCGCCAGCAGCCAAGATCCCCAGGGGGCCACAGATACGCAGTATTTT.